The rows below give T cell receptor beta chains drawn from one sample of a study of neurological immune-mediated disorders. TCRdb analysed the 5' RACE reads with MiXCR anew, one entry per CDR3 protein. Among roughly 80,000 distinct CDR3 sequences listed, under 20% were seen once. The specimen was PBMCs. All receptors derive from a woman between 35 and 50 years old in good health. Both conserved end residues are part of each CDR3. The order of the fields is CDR3 protein, CDR3 DNA, D gene, clone size, J gene, V gene. A D gene is named only where the DNA matches it firmly. Only some rows state a clone size, as once, few, many or a class for expanded clones.

CDR3: CAARTAGTGELFF; DNA: TGTGCCGCCCGGACGGCGGGCACCGGGGAGCTGTTTTTT; D: NA; size: many; J: TRBJ2-2; V: TRBV6-5
CDR3: CASSDLGQGGSEAFF; DNA: TGTGCCAGCAGCGACCTCGGACAGGGTGGTTCTGAAGCTTTCTTT; D: TRBD1; size: few; J: TRBJ1-1; V: TRBV9
CDR3: CASSKGSSGTEAFF; DNA: TGTGCCAGCAGCAAAGGGTCCTCAGGGACTGAAGCTTTCTTT; D: NA; size: few; J: TRBJ1-1; V: TRBV6-2/TRBV6-3
CDR3: CSARHAMRETQYF; DNA: TGCAGTGCTAGGCATGCCATGCGAGAGACCCAGTACTTC; D: NA; size: many; J: TRBJ2-5; V: TRBV20-1
CDR3: CASSSYRGNDEQFF; DNA: TGTGCCAGCTCATCATATCGGGGTAACGATGAGCAGTTCTTC; D: NA; size: NA; J: TRBJ2-1; V: TRBV18
CDR3: CASSDWELGVYGYTF; DNA: TGTGCCAGCAGTGATTGGGAATTAGGGGTATATGGCTACACCTTC; D: NA; size: many; J: TRBJ1-2; V: TRBV2
CDR3: CSTSGGASTDTQYF; DNA: TGCAGTACGAGCGGGGGGGCCAGCACAGATACGCAGTATTTT; D: TRBD2; size: many; J: TRBJ2-3; V: TRBV20-1
CDR3: CASSLAGGVPYNEQFF; DNA: TGCGCCAGCAGCTTGGCCGGGGGCGTTCCCTACAATGAGCAGTTCTTC; D: NA; size: many; J: TRBJ2-1; V: TRBV5-1
CDR3: CASGVGERAGELFF; DNA: TGTGCCAGCGGAGTCGGTGAACGGGCCGGGGAGCTGTTTTTT; D: NA; size: many; J: TRBJ2-2; V: TRBV5-6
CDR3: CASSLNTGNYGYTF; DNA: TGTGCCAGCAGCTTGAATACAGGCAACTATGGCTACACCTTC; D: NA; size: many; J: TRBJ1-2; V: TRBV12-3/TRBV12-4
CDR3: CASSLARGFGNEQFF; DNA: TGTGCCAGCAGCTTAGCGAGGGGGTTCGGCAATGAGCAGTTCTTC; D: NA; size: many; J: TRBJ2-1; V: TRBV7-2
CDR3: CASSRRPAGGQETQYF; DNA: TGTGCCAGCAGTCGTCGGCCAGCGGGGGGCCAAGAGACCCAGTACTTC; D: TRBD2; size: few; J: TRBJ2-5; V: TRBV6-6
CDR3: CASSGRGRHSGNTIYF; DNA: TGTGCCAGCAGTGGACGTGGACGGCACTCTGGAAACACCATATATTTT; D: NA; size: NA; J: TRBJ1-3; V: TRBV12-3/TRBV12-4
CDR3: CASTSGVSDYEQYF; DNA: TGCGCCAGCACCTCCGGGGTTTCCGACTACGAGCAGTACTTC; D: NA; size: NA; J: TRBJ2-7; V: TRBV5-1
CDR3: CASSDYRSRNEKLFF; DNA: TGTGCCAGCAGTGACTACCGTAGTCGAAATGAAAAACTGTTTTTT; D: NA; size: NA; J: TRBJ1-4; V: TRBV6-5
CDR3: CASASAGGSADTQYF; DNA: TGTGCCAGCGCATCGGCGGGGGGCTCGGCAGATACGCAGTATTTT; D: TRBD2; size: NA; J: TRBJ2-3; V: TRBV3-1
CDR3: CASRLAGDNEQFF; DNA: TGTGCCAGTCGACTAGCGGGGGACAATGAGCAGTTCTTC; D: TRBD2; size: many; J: TRBJ2-1; V: TRBV7-2
CDR3: CASSQGSGAYSGNTIYF; DNA: TGCGCCAGCAGCCAGGGGTCCGGGGCCTACTCTGGAAACACCATATATTTT; D: NA; size: many; J: TRBJ1-3; V: TRBV4-1